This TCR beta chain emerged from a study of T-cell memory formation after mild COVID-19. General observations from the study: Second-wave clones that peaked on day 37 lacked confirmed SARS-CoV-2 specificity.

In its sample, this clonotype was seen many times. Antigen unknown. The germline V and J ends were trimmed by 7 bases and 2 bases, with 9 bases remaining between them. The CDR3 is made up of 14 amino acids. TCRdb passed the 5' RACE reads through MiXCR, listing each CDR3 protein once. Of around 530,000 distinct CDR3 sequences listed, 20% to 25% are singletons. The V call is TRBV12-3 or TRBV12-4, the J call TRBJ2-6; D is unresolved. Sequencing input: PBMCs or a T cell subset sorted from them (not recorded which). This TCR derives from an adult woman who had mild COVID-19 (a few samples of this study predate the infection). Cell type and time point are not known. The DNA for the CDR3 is TGTGCCAGCAACACGCAGACTGGGGCCAACGTCCTGACTTTC. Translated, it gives CASNTQTGANVLTF.